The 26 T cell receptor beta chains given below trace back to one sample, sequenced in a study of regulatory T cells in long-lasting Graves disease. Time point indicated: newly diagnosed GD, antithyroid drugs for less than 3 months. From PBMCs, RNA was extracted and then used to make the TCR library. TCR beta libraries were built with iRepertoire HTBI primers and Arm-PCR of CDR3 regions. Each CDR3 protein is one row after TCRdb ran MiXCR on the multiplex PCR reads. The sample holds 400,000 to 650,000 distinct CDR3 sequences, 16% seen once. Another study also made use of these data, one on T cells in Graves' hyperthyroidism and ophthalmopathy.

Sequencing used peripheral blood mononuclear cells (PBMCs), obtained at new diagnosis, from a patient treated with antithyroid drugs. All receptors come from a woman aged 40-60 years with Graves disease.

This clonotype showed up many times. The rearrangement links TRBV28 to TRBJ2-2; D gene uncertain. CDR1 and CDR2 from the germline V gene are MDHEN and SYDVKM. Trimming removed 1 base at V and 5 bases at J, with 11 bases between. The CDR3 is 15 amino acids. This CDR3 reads CASSLLTDLTGELFF. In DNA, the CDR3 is TGTGCCAGCAGTTTATTGACCGATCTTACCGGGGAGCTGTTTTTT.

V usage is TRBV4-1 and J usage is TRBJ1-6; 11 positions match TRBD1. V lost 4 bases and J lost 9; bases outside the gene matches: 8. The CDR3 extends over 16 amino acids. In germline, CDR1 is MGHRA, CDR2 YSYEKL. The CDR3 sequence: CASSRATGTGGSPLHF. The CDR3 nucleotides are TGCGCCAGCAGCCGCGCGACCGGGACAGGGGGTTCACCCCTCCACTTT.

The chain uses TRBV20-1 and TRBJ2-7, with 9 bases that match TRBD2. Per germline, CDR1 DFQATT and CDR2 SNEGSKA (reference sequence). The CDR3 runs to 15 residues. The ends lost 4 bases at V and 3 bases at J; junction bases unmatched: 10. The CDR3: CSATPRAGGIYEQYF. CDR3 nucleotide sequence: TGCAGTGCTACACCTCGGGCGGGGGGGATCTACGAGCAGTACTTC.

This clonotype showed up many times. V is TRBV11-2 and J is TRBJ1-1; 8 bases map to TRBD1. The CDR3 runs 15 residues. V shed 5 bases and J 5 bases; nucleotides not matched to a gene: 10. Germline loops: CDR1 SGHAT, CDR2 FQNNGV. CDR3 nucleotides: TGTGCCAGCAGCGTACCCGGACAGGGTAAGACTGAAGCTTTCTTT. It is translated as CASSVPGQGKTEAFF. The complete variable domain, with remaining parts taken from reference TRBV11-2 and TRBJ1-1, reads EAGVAQSPRYKIIEKRQSVAFWCNPISGHATLYWYQQILGQGPKLLIQFQNNGVVDDSQLPKDRFSAERLKGVDSTLKIQPAKLEDSAVYLCASSVPGQGKTEAFFGQGTRLTVV.

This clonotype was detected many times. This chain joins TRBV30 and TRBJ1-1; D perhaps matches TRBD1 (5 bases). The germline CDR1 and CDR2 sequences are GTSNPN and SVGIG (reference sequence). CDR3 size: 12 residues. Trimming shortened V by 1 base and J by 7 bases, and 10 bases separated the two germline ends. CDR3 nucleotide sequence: TGTGCCTGGAGTGGAGGGGTTGGTGAAGCTTTCTTT. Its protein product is CAWSGGVGEAFF.

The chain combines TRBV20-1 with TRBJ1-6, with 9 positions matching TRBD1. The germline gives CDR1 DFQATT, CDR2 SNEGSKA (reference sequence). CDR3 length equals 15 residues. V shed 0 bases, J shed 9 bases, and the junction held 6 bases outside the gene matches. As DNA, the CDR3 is TGCAGTGCTAGAGAACAGGGGGCGCTCCGTTCACCCCTCCACTTT. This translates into CSAREQGALRSPLHF.

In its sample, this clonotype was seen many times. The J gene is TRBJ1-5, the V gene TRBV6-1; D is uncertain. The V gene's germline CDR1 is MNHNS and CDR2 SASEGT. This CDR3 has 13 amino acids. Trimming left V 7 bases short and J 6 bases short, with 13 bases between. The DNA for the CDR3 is TGTGCCAGCACCTCAATCGGACGTCAGCCCCAGCATTTT. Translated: CASTSIGRQPQHF.

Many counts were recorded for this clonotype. CDR3 loop: CATVAQGDYGYTF. CDR3 DNA sequence: TGTGCCACGGTGGCTCAGGGGGACTATGGCTACACCTTC. The chain joins TRBV10-3 to TRBJ1-2; 7 nucleotides line up with TRBD1. CDR1 is ENHRY and CDR2 is SYGVKD in the germline V gene. The V and J ends lost 10 bases and 3 bases, in that order; junction bases with no gene match: 8. CDR3 length: 13 amino acids.

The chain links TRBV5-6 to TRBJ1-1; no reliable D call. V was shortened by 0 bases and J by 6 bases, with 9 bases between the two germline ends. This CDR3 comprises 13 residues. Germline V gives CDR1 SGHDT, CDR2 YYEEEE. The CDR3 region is CASSLGRKAEAFF. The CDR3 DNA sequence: TGTGCCAGCAGCTTGGGACGTAAAGCTGAAGCTTTCTTT. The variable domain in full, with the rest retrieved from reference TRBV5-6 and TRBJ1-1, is DAGVTQSPTHLIKTRGQQVTLRCSPKSGHDTVSWYQQALGQGPQFIFQYYEEEERQRGNFPDRFSGHQFPNYSSELNVNALLLGDSALYLCASSLGRKAEAFFGQGTRLTVV.

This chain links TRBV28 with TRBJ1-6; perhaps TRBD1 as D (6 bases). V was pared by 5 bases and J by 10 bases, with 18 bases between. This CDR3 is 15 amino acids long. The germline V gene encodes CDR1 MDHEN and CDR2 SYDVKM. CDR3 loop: CASSPDDRLGSPLHF. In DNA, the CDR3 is TGTGCCAGCAGTCCAGACGACAGGTTAGGATCACCCCTCCACTTT.

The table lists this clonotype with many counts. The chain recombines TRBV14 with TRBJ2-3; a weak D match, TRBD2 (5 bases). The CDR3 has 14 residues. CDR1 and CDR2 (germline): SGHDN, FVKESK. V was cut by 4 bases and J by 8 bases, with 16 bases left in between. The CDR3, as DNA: TGTGCCAGCAGCCCCCGGACTGCCCTCGGTACGCAGTATTTT. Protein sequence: CASSPRTALGTQYF. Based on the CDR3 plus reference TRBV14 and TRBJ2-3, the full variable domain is EAGVTQFPSHSVIEKGQTVTLRCDPISGHDNLYWYRRVMGKEIKFLLHFVKESKQDESGMPNNRFLAERTGGTYSTLKVQPAELEDSGVYFCASSPRTALGTQYFGPGTRLTVL.

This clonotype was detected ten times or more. CDR3 in amino acids: CAWSPENTQYF. CDR3 nucleotides: TGTGCCTGGAGCCCAGAGAATACGCAGTATTTT. The chain couples TRBV30 to TRBJ2-3; no clear D. Looked up from germline, CDR1 is GTSNPN and CDR2 is SVGIG (reference sequence). Trimming removed 3 bases at V and 7 bases at J, with 8 bases between. This CDR3 is built from 11 residues. Together with reference TRBV30 and TRBJ2-3, the CDR3 gives the full variable domain: SQTIHQWPATLVQPVGSPLSLECTVEGTSNPNLYWYRQAAGRGLQLLFYSVGIGQISSEVPQNLSASRPQDRQFILSSKKLLLSDSGFYLCAWSPENTQYFGPGTRLTVL.

CDR3 region: CASSFTSGGAGTDTQYF. For the CDR3, the DNA is TGCGCCAGCAGCTTCACTAGCGGGGGGGCTGGCACAGATACGCAGTATTTT. This chain links TRBV5-1 with TRBJ2-3, with 13 bases lining up with TRBD2. J was trimmed by 1 base and V by 2 bases; bases with no gene match: 4. The germline CDR1 and CDR2 sequences are SGHRS and YFSETQ. CDR3 length: 17 residues.

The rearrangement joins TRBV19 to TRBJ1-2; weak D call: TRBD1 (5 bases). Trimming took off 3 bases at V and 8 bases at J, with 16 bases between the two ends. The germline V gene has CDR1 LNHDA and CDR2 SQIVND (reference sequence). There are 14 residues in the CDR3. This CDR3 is CASSIATDLRGYTF. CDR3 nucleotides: TGTGCCAGTAGTATTGCGACAGACCTGCGGGGCTACACCTTC.

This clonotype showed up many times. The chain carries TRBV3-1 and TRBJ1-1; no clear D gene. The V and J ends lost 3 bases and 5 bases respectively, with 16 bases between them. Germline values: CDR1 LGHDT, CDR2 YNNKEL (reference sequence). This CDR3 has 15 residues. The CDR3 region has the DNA TGTGCCAGCAGCCACGAGGGCAGGAGGGCTACTGAAGCTTTCTTT. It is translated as CASSHEGRRATEAFF.

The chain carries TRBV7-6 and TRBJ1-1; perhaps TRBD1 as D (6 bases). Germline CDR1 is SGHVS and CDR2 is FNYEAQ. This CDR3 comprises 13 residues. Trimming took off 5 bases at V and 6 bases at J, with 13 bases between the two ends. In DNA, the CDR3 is TGTGCCAGCAGCCAGGGGAGTGCCGCTGAAGCTTTCTTT. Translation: CASSQGSAAEAFF.

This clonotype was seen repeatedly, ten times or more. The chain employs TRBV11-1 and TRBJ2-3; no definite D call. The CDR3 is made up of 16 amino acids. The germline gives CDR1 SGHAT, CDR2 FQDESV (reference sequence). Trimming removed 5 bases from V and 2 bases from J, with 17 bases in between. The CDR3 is CASSPIMTSTTDTQYF. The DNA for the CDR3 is TGTGCCAGCAGCCCTATTATGACGTCGACCACAGATACGCAGTATTTT. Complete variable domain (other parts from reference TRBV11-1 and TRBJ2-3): EAEVAQSPRYKITEKSQAVAFWCDPISGHATLYWYRQILGQGPELLVQFQDESVVDDSQLPKDRFSAERLKGVDSTLKIQPAELGDSAMYLCASSPIMTSTTDTQYFGPGTRLTVL.

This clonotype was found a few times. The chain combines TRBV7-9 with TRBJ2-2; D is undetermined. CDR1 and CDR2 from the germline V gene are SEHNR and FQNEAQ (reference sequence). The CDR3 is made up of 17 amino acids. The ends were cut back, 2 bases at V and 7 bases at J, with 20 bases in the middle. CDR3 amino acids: CASSLIYGPLGGGELFF. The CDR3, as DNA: TGTGCCAGCAGCTTAATTTATGGGCCTTTGGGCGGCGGGGAGCTGTTTTTT.

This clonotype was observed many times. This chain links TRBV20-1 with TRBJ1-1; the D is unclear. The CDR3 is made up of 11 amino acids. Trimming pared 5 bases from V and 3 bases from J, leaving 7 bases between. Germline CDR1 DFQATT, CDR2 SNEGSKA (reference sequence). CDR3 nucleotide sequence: TGCAGTGCTGCCGCCTACACTGAAGCTTTCTTT. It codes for CSAAAYTEAFF.

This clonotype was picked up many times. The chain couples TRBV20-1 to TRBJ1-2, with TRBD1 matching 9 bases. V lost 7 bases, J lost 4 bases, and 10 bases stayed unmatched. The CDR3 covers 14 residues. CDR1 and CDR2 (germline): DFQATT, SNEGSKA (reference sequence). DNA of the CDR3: TGCAGTGTCCCTACAGGGGGCGACTTCTATGGCTACACCTTC. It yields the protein CSVPTGGDFYGYTF.

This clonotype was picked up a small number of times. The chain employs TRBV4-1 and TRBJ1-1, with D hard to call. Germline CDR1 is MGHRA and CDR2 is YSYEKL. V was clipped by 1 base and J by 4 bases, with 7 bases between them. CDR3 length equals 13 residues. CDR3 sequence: CASSQATVTEAFF. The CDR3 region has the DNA TGCGCCAGCAGCCAAGCTACCGTCACTGAAGCTTTCTTT.

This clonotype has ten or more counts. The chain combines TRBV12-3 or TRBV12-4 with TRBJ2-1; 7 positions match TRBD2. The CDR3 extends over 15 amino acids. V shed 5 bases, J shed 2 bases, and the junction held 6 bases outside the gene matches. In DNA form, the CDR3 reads TGTGCCAGCAGTCTCAGCGGGGCGGCCTACAATGAGCAGTTCTTC. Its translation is CASSLSGAAYNEQFF.

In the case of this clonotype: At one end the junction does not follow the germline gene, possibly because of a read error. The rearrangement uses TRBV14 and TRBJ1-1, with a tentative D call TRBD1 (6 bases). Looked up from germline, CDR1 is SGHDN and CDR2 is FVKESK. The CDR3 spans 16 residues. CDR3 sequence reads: CASSLRGADGSTEAFF. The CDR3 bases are TGTGCCAGCAGCCTTAGGGGGGCGGACGGGAGCACTGAAGCCTTCTTT.

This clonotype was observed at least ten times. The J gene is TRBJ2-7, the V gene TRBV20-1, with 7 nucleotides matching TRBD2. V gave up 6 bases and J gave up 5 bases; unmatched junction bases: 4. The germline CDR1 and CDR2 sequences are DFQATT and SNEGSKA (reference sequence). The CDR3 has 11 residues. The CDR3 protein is CSAGGTNEQYF. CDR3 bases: TGCAGTGCGGGAGGGACCAACGAGCAGTACTTC.

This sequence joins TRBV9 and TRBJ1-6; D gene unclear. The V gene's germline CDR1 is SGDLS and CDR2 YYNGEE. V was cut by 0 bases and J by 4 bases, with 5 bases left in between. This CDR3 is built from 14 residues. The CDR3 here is CASSVGGYNSPLHF. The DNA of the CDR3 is TGTGCCAGCAGCGTAGGGGGTTATAATTCACCCCTCCACTTT.

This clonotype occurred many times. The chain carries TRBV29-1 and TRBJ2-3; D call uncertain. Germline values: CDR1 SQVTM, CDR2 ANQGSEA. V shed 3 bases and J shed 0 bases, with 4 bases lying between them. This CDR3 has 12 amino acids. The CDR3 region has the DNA TGCAGCGTTGAGCAGAGCACAGATACGCAGTATTTT. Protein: CSVEQSTDTQYF.